This T cell receptor (beta chain) was recorded in a study of blood T cell repertoires in COVID-19. Study information: PBMCs, B-cell-depleted T cells, or T cells were the source of the cDNA or gDNA that made up the material.

Germline V gene sequence: CDR1 KGHSH, CDR2 LQKENI. This CDR3 has 16 amino acids. Trimming cost V 3 bases and J 4 bases; bases outside gene matches: 10. Methods used by the authors: Reference gene primer amplification yielded estimated nucleated cell counts. TCRdb keeps only in-frame clones here, not all; method: immunoSEQ multiplex PCR. V and J calls and clone size are given by that table; D and trimming were obtained from the DNA. The table lists over 300,000 clones, about nine tenths of them singletons. This receptor was obtained from a woman aged 18-29 years who had recovered from COVID-19. The sequenced sample consisted of PBMCs or T cells enriched from blood (not recorded which). The rearrangement joins TRBV18 to TRBJ1-2; 8 positions match TRBD1. The CDR3 DNA reads as TGTGCCAGCTCACCCCGCTTGACAGGGGCCTTCTATGGCTACACCTTC. Translated: CASSPRLTGAFYGYTF.